This record covers a single TCR beta chain. The entry originates in a study of glioma-infiltrating T cells after dendritic cell vaccination. This sample's time point: after dendritic cell vaccination, including at tumor progression/relapse. Method: immunoSEQ multiplex PCR; TCRdb's copy keeps in-frame clones and lacks some. The data contain almost 90,000 clones, around 83% of them singletons. Sequencing used blood, obtained after dendritic cell vaccination. This clonotype was obtained from a human donor with glioblastoma.

The CDR3 spells CASSPSGTPNSPLHF. In DNA form, the CDR3 reads TGTGCCAGCTCACCAAGCGGGACACCAAATTCACCCCTCCACTTT. The chain has TRBV18 and TRBJ1-6; tentative D call: TRBD1 (6 bases). From germline, CDR1 is KGHSH and CDR2 LQKENI. The CDR3 covers 15 residues. Trimming left V 2 bases short and J 7 bases short, with 12 bases between.